This T cell receptor (beta chain) originates from a study of T cells after posttransplantation cyclophosphamide. At least ten counts were recorded for this clone. CDR1 is MNHEY and CDR2 is SMNVEV in the germline V gene (reference sequence). Trimming removed 0 bases from V and 4 bases from J, with 10 bases in between. The CDR3 extends over 14 amino acids. Cyclophosphamide on days +3 and +4 followed busulfan-fludarabine conditioning and a marrow graft. Libraries were prepared by immunoSEQ multiplex PCR; TCRdb keeps only in-frame clonotypes and omits some of them. The sample shows about 15,000 clones, none of them appearing just once.

This sequence originates from a female patient between 40 and 50 years old who received an allogeneic stem cell transplant from a related donor, was CMV-positive, and had no GVHD. Some T cells may have come from the graft donor. The material was PBMCs, obtained 950 to 1,200 days after allogeneic stem cell transplant with posttransplant cyclophosphamide. V is TRBV27 and J is TRBJ2-7; tentatively, D is TRBD1 (6 bases). CDR3 amino acids: CASSLSGQIYEQYF. The CDR3 DNA reads TGTGCCAGCAGTTTATCTGGACAGATTTACGAGCAGTACTTC.